This TCR beta chain is from a study of spatial heterogeneity in lung cancer. Overall study context: The study sequenced follow-up PBMC samples when they were available, at a median of around 2 years after resection. Detected beta-chain sequences consistently exceeded alpha-chain sequences.

TCR cDNA molecules were tagged individually, and each one carried a unique molecular identifier. A single record per CDR3 protein comes from TCRdb applying MiXCR to the 5' RACE reads. In the table there are some 110,000 distinct CDR3 sequences, over 9% of which are singletons. Time point indicated: blood at routine non-recurrence follow-up after resection. Unsorted tumor, nontumor lung tissue or cryopreserved PBMC supplied the whole RNA. Sequences were derived from PBMCs, sampled at follow-up. The source of this sequence is a male donor with early-stage non-small cell lung cancer.

The CDR3 coding sequence is TGTGCCAGCAGTTTAAACGGGGGGGGTTACAATGAGCAGTTCTTC. Its translation: CASSLNGGGYNEQFF. The V and J genes are TRBV27 and TRBJ2-1; TRBD2 matches 8 bases. The V and J ends lost 2 bases and 4 bases, in that order; junction bases with no gene match: 4. The germline gives CDR1 MNHEY, CDR2 SMNVEV (reference sequence). The CDR3 is 15 residues long.